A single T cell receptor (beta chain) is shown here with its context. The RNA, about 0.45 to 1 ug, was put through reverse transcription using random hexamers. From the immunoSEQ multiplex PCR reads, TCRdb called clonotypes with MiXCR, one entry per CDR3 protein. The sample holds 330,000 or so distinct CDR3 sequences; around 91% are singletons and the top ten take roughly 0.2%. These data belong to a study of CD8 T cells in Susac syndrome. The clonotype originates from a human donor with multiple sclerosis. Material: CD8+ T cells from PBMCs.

Here the CDR3 DNA reads TGTGCCAGCAGCGGAGGGGGGGCCCCCTCCCAGTACTTC. This translates into CASSGGGAPSQYF. The gene calls are TRBV7-9 and TRBJ2-5; D is possibly TRBD2 (7 bases). Trimming removed 5 bases at V and 9 bases at J, with 16 bases between. CDR3 length: 13 residues. Germline assignment: CDR1 SEHNR and CDR2 FQNEAQ (reference sequence). The full variable domain, with the rest looked up from reference TRBV7-9 and TRBJ2-5, is DTGVSQNPRHKITKRGQNVTFRCDPISEHNRLYWYRQTLGQGPEFLTYFQNEAQLEKSRLLSDRFSAERPKGSFSTLEIQRTEQGDSAMYLCASSGGGAPSQYFGPGTRLLVL.